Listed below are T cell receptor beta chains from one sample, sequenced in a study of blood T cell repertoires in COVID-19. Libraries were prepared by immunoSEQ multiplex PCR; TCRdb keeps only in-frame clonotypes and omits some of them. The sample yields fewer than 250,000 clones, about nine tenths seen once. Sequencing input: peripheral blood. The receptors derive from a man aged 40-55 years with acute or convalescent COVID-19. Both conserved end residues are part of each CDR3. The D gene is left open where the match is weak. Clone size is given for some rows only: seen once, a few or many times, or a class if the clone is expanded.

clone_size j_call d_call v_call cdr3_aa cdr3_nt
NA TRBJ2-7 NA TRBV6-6 CASSPTDYEQYF TGTGCCAGCAGTCCGACAGACTACGAGCAGTACTTC
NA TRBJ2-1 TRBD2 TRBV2 CASSPLAGVYNEQFF TGTGCCAGCAGCCCGTTAGCGGGGGTTTACAATGAGCAGTTCTTC
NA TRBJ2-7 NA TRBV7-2 CASSRLDRSHEQYF TGTGCCAGCAGCCGTTTAGATCGTTCTCACGAGCAGTACTTC
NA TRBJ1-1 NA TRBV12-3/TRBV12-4 CASSLGLYTEAFF TGTGCCAGCAGCCTGGGGCTCTACACTGAAGCTTTCTTT
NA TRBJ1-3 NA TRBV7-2 CASSITGILGGNTIYF TGTGCCAGCAGCATAACAGGAATATTAGGAGGAAACACCATATATTTT
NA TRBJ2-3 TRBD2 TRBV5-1 CASSPSGGLADTQYF TGCGCCAGCAGCCCGAGCGGGGGTTTGGCAGATACGCAGTATTTT
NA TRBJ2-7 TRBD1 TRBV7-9 CASSPPRQGSSYEQYF TGTGCCAGCAGCCCACCCCGACAGGGGAGCTCCTACGAGCAGTACTTC
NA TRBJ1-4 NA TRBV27 CASSFSRATNEKLFF TGTGCCAGCAGTTTTTCCAGGGCAACTAATGAAAAACTGTTTTTT
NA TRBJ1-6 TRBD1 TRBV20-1 CSASPTGGGSPLHF TGCAGTGCTAGTCCTACAGGGGGGGGTTCACCCCTCCACTTT
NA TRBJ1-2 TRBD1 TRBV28 CASRPGQGPYTF TGTGCCAGCAGGCCGGGACAGGGACCCTACACCTTC
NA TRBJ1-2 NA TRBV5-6 CASSLRGGYTF TGTGCCAGCAGCTTGCGGGGTGGCTACACCTTC
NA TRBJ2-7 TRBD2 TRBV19 CASSIGGGAVYEQYF TGTGCCAGTAGTATTGGGGGGGGAGCTGTCTACGAGCAGTACTTC
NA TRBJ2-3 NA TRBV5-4 CASMGRDTDTQYF TGTGCCAGCATGGGCAGGGACACAGATACGCAGTATTTT
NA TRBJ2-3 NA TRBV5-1 CASSLSQARDTQYF TGCGCCAGCAGCTTGAGTCAGGCCCGGGATACGCAGTATTTT
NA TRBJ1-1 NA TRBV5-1 CASSLEGQRTEAFF TGCGCCAGCAGCTTGGAGGGGCAGAGGACTGAAGCTTTCTTT
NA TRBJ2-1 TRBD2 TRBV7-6 CASSLALAGGLGNEQFF TGTGCCAGCAGCTTAGCGTTGGCGGGGGGGCTGGGCAATGAGCAGTTCTTC
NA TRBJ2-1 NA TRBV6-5 CASIGGNNEQFF TGTGCCAGCATAGGCGGGAACAATGAGCAGTTCTTC
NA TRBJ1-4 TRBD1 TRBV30 CAWSSKSGGTVNEKLFF TGTGCCTGGAGTTCCAAAAGTGGGGGGACAGTTAATGAAAAACTGTTTTTT
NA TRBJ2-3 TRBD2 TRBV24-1 CATRGSASGRLADTQYF TGTGCCACCAGGGGGTCGGCTAGCGGGAGACTCGCAGATACGCAGTATTTT
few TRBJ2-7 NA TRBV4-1 CASSQQYSYEQYF TGCGCCAGCAGCCAGCAGTATTCCTACGAGCAGTACTTC
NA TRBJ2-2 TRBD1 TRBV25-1 CASRIPGTENTGELFF TGTGCCAGCAGGATCCCCGGGACAGAGAACACCGGGGAGCTGTTTTTT
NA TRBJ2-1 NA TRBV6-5 CASSYSWRGTENEQFF TGTGCCAGCAGTTACTCATGGAGGGGGACAGAGAATGAGCAGTTCTTC
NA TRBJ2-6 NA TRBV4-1 CASSQTGDSLANVLTF TGCGCCAGCAGCCAGACAGGAGACTCGCTGGCCAACGTCCTGACTTTC
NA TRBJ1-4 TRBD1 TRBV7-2 CASSFRDRGRTNEKLFF TGTGCCAGCAGTTTCCGGGACAGGGGTCGGACTAATGAAAAACTGTTTTTT
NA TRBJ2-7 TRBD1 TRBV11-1 CASSLGRGRPYEQYF TGTGCCAGCAGCTTAGGCAGGGGGCGACCCTACGAGCAGTACTTC
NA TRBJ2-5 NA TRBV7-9 CASSLGQPIQETQYF TGTGCCAGCAGCTTAGGACAGCCTATTCAAGAGACCCAGTACTTC
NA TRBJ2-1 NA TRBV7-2 CASSEGSSYNEQFF TGTGCCAGCAGCGAGGGTAGCTCCTACAATGAGCAGTTCTTC
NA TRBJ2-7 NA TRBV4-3 CASSQTDRNNYEQYF TGCGCCAGCAGCCAGACTGACAGGAACAACTACGAGCAGTACTTC
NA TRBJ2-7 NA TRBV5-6 CASSFRGSPSWDF TGTGCCAGCAGCTTTCGTGGGAGCCCCTCGTGGGACTTC
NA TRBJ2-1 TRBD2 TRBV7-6 CASSLGTSGANEQFF TGTGCCAGCAGCTTAGGGACTAGCGGGGCCAATGAGCAGTTCTTC
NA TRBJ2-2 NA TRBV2 CASTQFSSQNTGELFF TGTGCCAGCACACAATTCAGTAGCCAAAACACCGGGGAGCTGTTTTTT
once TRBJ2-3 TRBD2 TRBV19 CASRNTFGLAGADTQYF TGTGCCAGTAGAAACACCTTCGGACTAGCGGGAGCAGATACGCAGTATTTT
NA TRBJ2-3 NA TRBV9 CASSVQGLATDTQYF TGTGCCAGCAGCGTACAAGGGCTAGCCACAGATACGCAGTATTTT
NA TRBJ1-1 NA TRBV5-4 CASSPGVGPANTEAFF TGTGCCAGCAGCCCAGGGGTCGGTCCTGCGAACACTGAAGCTTTCTTT
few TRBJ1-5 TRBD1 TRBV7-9 CASSLGTGTYQPQHF TGTGCCAGCAGCTTGGGGACAGGGACCTATCAGCCCCAGCATTTT
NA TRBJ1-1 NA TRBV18 CASSPPGGLVTEAFF TGTGCCAGCTCACCTCCCGGGGGGCTGGTCACTGAAGCTTTCTTT
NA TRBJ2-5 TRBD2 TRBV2 CASIRYGSGGSETQYF TGTGCCAGCATCCGGTATGGTAGCGGGGGATCAGAGACCCAGTACTTC
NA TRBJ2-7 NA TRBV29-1 CSVEPGGGSPYEQYF TGCAGCGTTGAACCCGGAGGAGGGAGCCCCTACGAGCAGTACTTC
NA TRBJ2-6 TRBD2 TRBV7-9 CASSLAGTTHSGANVLTF TGTGCCAGCAGCTTAGCCGGGACTACCCACTCTGGGGCCAACGTCCTGACTTTC
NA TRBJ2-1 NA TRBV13 CASSLWRGNEQFF TGTGCCAGCAGCTTATGGCGGGGCAATGAGCAGTTCTTC
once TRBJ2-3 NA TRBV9 CASSVTGFADTQYF TGTGCCAGCAGCGTAACAGGGTTCGCAGATACGCAGTATTTT
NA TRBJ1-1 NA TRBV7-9 CASSHPGENTEAFF TGTGCCAGCAGCCATCCGGGGGAGAACACTGAAGCTTTCTTT
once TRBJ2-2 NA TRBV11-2 CASSLTGDTGELFF TGTGCCAGCAGCCTCACAGGAGACACCGGGGAGCTGTTTTTT
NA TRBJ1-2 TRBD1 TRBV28 CASSLSDRGYGYTF TGTGCCAGCAGTCTTTCCGACAGGGGCTATGGCTACACCTTC
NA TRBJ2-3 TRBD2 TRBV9 CASREGLAGSTDTQYF TGTGCCAGCAGAGAGGGGCTAGCGGGTTCCACAGATACGCAGTATTTT
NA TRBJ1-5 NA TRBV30 CAWSRDIRQPQHF TGTGCCTGGAGCCGGGACATTCGGCAGCCCCAGCATTTT
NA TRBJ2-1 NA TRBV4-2 CASSQDNLASNEQFF TGTGCCAGCAGCCAAGATAATCTAGCGTCCAATGAGCAGTTCTTC
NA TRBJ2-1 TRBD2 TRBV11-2 CASSDRTGGSNEQFF TGTGCCAGCAGCGATAGAACGGGGGGTAGCAATGAGCAGTTCTTC
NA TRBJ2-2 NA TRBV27 CATLTGLGNTGELFF TGTGCCACGTTGACAGGCCTGGGGAACACCGGGGAGCTGTTTTTT
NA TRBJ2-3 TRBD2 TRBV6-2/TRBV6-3 CASSPSLAGEGTDTQYF TGTGCCAGCAGCCCTTCACTAGCGGGTGAAGGCACAGATACGCAGTATTTT
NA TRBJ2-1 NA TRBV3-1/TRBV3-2 CASSQEGSGLHEQFF TGTGCCAGCAGCCAAGAAGGGTCAGGGTTACATGAGCAGTTCTTC
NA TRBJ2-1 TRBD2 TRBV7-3 CASNPGGGRSYNEQFF TGTGCCAGCAACCCTGGGGGCGGGAGGTCCTACAATGAGCAGTTCTTC